This TCR beta chain was observed in a study of control samples from healthy donors and cancer patients. Method: immunoSEQ multiplex PCR; TCRdb's copy keeps in-frame clones and lacks some. This sample carries about 95,000 clones, around four fifths of them seen once, and the ten largest clones take approximately 20%. V shed 1 base and J shed 2 bases, with 8 bases lying between them. CDR3 size: 14 residues. Germline CDR1 and CDR2: SGHVS and FQNEAQ. Sequencing was carried out using blood. This TCR was sampled from a man in his thirties or forties in good health. The V call is TRBV7-8, the J call TRBJ1-2; D not resolved. In DNA, the CDR3 is TGTGCCAGCAGCTTAGTCGAGAGGAACTATGGCTACACCTTC. This sequence encodes CASSLVERNYGYTF. Variable domain in full (rest from reference TRBV7-8 and TRBJ1-2): GAGVSQSPRYKVAKRGQDVALRCDPISGHVSLFWYQQALGQGPEFLTYFQNEAQLDKSGLPSDRFFAERPEGSVSTLKIQRTQQEDSAVYLCASSLVERNYGYTFGSGTRLTVV.